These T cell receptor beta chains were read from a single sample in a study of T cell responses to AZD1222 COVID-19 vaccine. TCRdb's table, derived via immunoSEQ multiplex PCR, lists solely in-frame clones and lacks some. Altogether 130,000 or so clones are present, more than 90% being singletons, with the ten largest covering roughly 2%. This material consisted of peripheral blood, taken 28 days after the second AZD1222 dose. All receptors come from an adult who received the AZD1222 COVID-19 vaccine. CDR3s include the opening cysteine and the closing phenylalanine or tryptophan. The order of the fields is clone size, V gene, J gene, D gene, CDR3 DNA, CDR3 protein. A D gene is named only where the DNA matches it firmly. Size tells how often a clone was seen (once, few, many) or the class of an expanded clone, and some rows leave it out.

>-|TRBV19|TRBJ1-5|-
TGTGCCAGTAGTATCCGCAGGGTGGCTAGAAATCAGCCCCAGCATTTT
CASSIRRVARNQPQHF
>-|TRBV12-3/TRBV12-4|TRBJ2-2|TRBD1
TGTGCCAGCGGACAGGGAAACACCGGGGAGCTGTTTTTT
CASGQGNTGELFF
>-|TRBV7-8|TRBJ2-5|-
TGTGCCAGCAGCTTAGAGGGCAGAGAGACCCAGTACTTC
CASSLEGRETQYF
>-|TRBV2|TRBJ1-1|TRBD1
TGTGCCAGCGGACGACAGGGGATGAACACTGAAGCTTTCTTT
CASGRQGMNTEAFF
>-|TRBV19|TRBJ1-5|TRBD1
TGTGCCAGTAGTCGAACCGACAGGGGGCTCCAGCATTTT
CASSRTDRGLQHF
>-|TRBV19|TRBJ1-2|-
TGTGCCAGTAGTATCAGGGATGTGTTCTATGGCTACACCTTC
CASSIRDVFYGYTF
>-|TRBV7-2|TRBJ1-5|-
TGTGCCAGCAGCTTAGTGGTAATTAGCAATCAGCCCCAGCATTTT
CASSLVVISNQPQHF
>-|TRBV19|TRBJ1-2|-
TGTGCCAGTAGTAATGAGGGTCGGAGTGGCTACACCTTC
CASSNEGRSGYTF
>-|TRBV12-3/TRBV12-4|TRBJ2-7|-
TGTGCCAGCAGTTCCTCCGATGACTTAGAGCAGTACTTC
CASSSSDDLEQYF
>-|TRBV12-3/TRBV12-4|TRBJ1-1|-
TGTGCCAGCAGTTTATTGGCCGGGACTGAAGCTTTCTTT
CASSLLAGTEAFF
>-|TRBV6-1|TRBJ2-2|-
TGTGCCAGCAGTGCGTTGGGGCAGACGAACACCGGGGAGCTGTTTTTT
CASSALGQTNTGELFF
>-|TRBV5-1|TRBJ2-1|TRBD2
TGCGCCAGCAGCTTGCAGGGACTAGCAGACAATGAGCAGTTCTTC
CASSLQGLADNEQFF
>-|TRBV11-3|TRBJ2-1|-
TGTGCCAGCAGCTTTTCTATGACGGATGAGCAGTTCTTC
CASSFSMTDEQFF
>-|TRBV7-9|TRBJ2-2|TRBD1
TGTGCCAGCAGCTTAACCGGGACAGGGTCCACCGGGGAGCTGTTTTTT
CASSLTGTGSTGELFF
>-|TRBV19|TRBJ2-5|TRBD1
TGTGCCAGTAGAGGGACAGGGAGGGGGCAAGAGACCCAGTACTTC
CASRGTGRGQETQYF
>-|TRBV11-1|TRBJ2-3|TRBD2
TGTGCCAGCAGCCCTAGCGGGGGGGCCACAGATACGCAGTATTTT
CASSPSGGATDTQYF
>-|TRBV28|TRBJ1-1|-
TGTGCCAGCAGAGACACCTCGAAAGCTTTCTTT
CASRDTSKAFF
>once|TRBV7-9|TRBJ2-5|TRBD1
TGTGCCAGCAGCGAAGGTCGGGACAGGGATACCGAGACCCAGTACTTC
CASSEGRDRDTETQYF
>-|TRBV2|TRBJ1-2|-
TGTGCCAGCAGCGAGGGACCGTCTAACCTTAACTATGGCTACACCTTC
CASSEGPSNLNYGYTF
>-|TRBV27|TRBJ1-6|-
TGTGCCAGCAACCAGCGGGGAACCTATAATTCACCCCTCCACTTT
CASNQRGTYNSPLHF
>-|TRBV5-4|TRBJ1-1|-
TGTGCCAGCAGCTTGCAGGAGGGGACTGAAGCTTTCTTT
CASSLQEGTEAFF
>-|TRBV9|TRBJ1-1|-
TGTGCCAGCAGCGGGCCAATGTCTGAAGCTTTCTTT
CASSGPMSEAFF
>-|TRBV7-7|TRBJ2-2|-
TGTGCTAGCAGCTCCGTCCCGAAGTATGGCGGGGAGCTGTTTTTT
CASSSVPKYGGELFF
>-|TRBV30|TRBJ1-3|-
TGTGCCTGGTGCATAGGACTTGCTGGAAACACCATATATTTT
CAWCIGLAGNTIYF
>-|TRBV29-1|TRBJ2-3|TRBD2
TGCAGCGTTGATAACCCTAGCGGGGCTATCACAGATACGCAGTATTTT
CSVDNPSGAITDTQYF
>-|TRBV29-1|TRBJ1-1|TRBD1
TGCAGCGTTAAGGACAGGGTGGGGAACACTGAAGCTTTCTTT
CSVKDRVGNTEAFF